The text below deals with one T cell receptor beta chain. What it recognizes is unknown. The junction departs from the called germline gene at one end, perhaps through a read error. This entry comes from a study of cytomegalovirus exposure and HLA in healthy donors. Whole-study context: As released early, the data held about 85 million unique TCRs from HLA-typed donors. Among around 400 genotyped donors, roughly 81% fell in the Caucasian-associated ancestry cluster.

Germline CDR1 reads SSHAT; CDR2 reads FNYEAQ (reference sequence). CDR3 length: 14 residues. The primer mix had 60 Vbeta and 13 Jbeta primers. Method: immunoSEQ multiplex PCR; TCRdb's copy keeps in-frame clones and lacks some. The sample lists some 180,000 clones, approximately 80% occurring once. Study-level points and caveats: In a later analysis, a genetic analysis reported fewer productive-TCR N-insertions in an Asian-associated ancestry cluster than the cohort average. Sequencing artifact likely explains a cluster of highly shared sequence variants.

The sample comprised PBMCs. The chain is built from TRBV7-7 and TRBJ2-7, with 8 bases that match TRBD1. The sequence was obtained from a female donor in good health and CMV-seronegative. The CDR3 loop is CASSEDRGSYEQYF. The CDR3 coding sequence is TGTGCTAGCAGCGAAGACAGGGGTAGCTACGAGCAGTACTTC.